This TCR beta chain is drawn from a study of blood T cell repertoires in COVID-19. Study-level information: Samples of COVID-19 (acute and convalescent) were obtained from the United States, Italy and Spain. Sample material is recorded as cDNA or gDNA derived from T cells, B-cell-depleted T cells, or PBMCs.

V lost 5 bases and J lost 5, with 12 bases in between. This CDR3 contains 13 residues. Germline values: CDR1 SGHVS, CDR2 FNYEAQ. In the authors' methods: Amplification with reference gene primers provided the estimates of nucleated cell counts. Assay: immunoSEQ multiplex PCR; the TCRdb copy retains only in-frame clones and omits some. The DNA was the basis for D and trimming; V, J and clone size are from that table. Of over 90,000 clones in the sample, roughly 84% were seen once. The TCR comes from a human donor in a cohort sampled during active COVID-19. The rearrangement joins TRBV7-6 to TRBJ2-5; tentatively, D is TRBD2 (6 bases). Sequenced: peripheral blood. In DNA, the CDR3 is TGTGCCAGCAGCCTGGGACTTTGGGAGACCCAGTACTTC. It translates to CASSLGLWETQYF.